Below, 21 T cell receptor beta chains from the same sample are listed, as sequenced in a study of cytomegalovirus exposure and HLA in healthy donors. PCR primers comprised 60 Vbeta and 13 Jbeta primers. TCRdb keeps only in-frame clones here, not all; method: immunoSEQ multiplex PCR. The sample data list tens of thousands of clones. What was sequenced was PBMCs. Source of these receptors: a man aged 45-65 years in good health and CMV-seronegative.

V is TRBV7-9 and J is TRBJ1-2; D may be TRBD1 (5 bases). Germline CDR1 is SEHNR and CDR2 is FQNEAQ (reference sequence). V lost 1 base and J lost 6, with 12 bases in between. This CDR3 is 14 amino acids long. The CDR3 DNA follows: TGTGCCAGCAGCTTAGTCTCAGGGTTCGATGGCTACACCTTC. Its protein product is CASSLVSGFDGYTF. Combining the CDR3 with reference TRBV7-9 and TRBJ1-2 gives the whole variable domain DTGVSQNPRHKITKRGQNVTFRCDPISEHNRLYWYRQTLGQGPEFLTYFQNEAQLEKSRLLSDRFSAERPKGSFSTLEIQRTEQGDSAMYLCASSLVSGFDGYTFGSGTRLTVV.

The chain couples TRBV7-9 to TRBJ1-2; maybe TRBD1 (5 bases). V lost 1 base and J lost 4, with 16 bases in between. CDR1 SEHNR and CDR2 FQNEAQ come from the germline V gene (reference sequence). The CDR3 has 16 residues. The CDR3 loop reads CASSLGSTGNFYGYTF. CDR3 sequence (DNA): TGTGCCAGCAGCTTAGGCTCTACAGGCAACTTCTATGGCTACACCTTC.

The V call is TRBV28, the J call TRBJ1-2; possible D gene TRBD1, 6 bases. There are 15 residues in the CDR3. CDR1 and CDR2 from the germline V gene are MDHEN and SYDVKM. V was shortened by 6 bases and J by 6 bases, with 20 bases between the two germline ends. This CDR3 is CASRSGQTGVDGYTF. Written as DNA, the CDR3 is TGTGCCAGCAGATCCGGACAGACAGGAGTAGATGGCTACACCTTC.

This chain uses TRBV29-1 with TRBJ2-7; TRBD2 might be the D (6 bases). The CDR3 extends over 11 amino acids. The V gene's germline CDR1 is SQVTM and CDR2 ANQGSEA. V dropped 6 bases and J dropped 9 bases, with 15 bases sitting between them. The CDR3: CSVDGAGRQYF. CDR3 in DNA: TGCAGCGTGGACGGGGCCGGGAGGCAGTACTTC.

This chain links TRBV5-4 with TRBJ1-2; no clear D gene. The ends were cut back, 0 bases at V and 2 bases at J, with 8 bases in the middle. Germline V gene lookup returns CDR1 SGHNT and CDR2 YYREEE (reference sequence). This CDR3 contains 14 residues. CDR3 sequence reads: CASSLERRNYGYTF. The CDR3 DNA reads TGTGCCAGCAGCTTGGAACGGAGAAACTATGGCTACACCTTC.

The J gene is TRBJ2-1, the V gene TRBV7-9; TRBD2 agrees at 11 bases. The germline CDR1 and CDR2 sequences are SEHNR and FQNEAQ (reference sequence). V shed 1 base and J 7 bases; nucleotides not matched to a gene: 0. This CDR3 contains 14 residues. The CDR3 nucleotides are TGTGCCAGCAGCTTAGGGACTAGCGGGAATGAGCAGTTCTTC. Translating gives CASSLGTSGNEQFF.

The chain is built from TRBV4-1 and TRBJ2-3, with D hard to call. Germline CDR1 and CDR2: MGHRA and YSYEKL. This CDR3 is built from 15 residues. Trimming stripped 0 bases from V and 2 bases from J, with 9 bases between. The chain's CDR3 is CASSQDPRNTDTQYF. In DNA, the CDR3 is TGCGCCAGCAGCCAAGACCCCAGAAACACAGATACGCAGTATTTT.

V usage is TRBV7-2 and J usage is TRBJ2-7, with 8 bases aligning to TRBD2. Trimming removed 4 bases from V and 3 bases from J; junction bases left unmatched: 5. The CDR3 runs to 14 residues. Germline V gives CDR1 SGHTA, CDR2 FQGNSA. CDR3 protein: CASSSGRGVYEQYF. The DNA of the CDR3 is TGTGCCAGCAGCTCAGGGCGGGGGGTCTACGAGCAGTACTTC. Variable domain in full (rest from reference TRBV7-2 and TRBJ2-7): GAGVSQSPSNKVTEKGKDVELRCDPISGHTALYWYRQSLGQGLEFLIYFQGNSAPDKSGLPSDRFSAERTGGSVSTLTIQRTQQEDSAVYLCASSSGRGVYEQYFGPGTRLTVT.

The chain recombines TRBV30 with TRBJ1-4, with D unclear. Trimming removed 1 base from V and 4 bases from J, with 7 bases in between. The CDR3 consists of 13 residues. The V gene's germline CDR1 is GTSNPN and CDR2 SVGIG (reference sequence). The CDR3 spells CAWSDGFNEKLFF. The CDR3 bases are TGTGCCTGGAGTGACGGGTTTAATGAAAAACTGTTTTTT.

The chain has TRBV11-1 and TRBJ2-1; 7 bases line up with TRBD2. J gave up 2 bases and V 5 bases, and 6 bases lay outside the gene matches. Germline CDR1 and CDR2: SGHAT and FQDESV (reference sequence). The CDR3 has 15 amino acids. The CDR3 nucleotides read TGTGCCAGCAGCCTAGGGCTAGCGGCCTACAATGAGCAGTTCTTC. Amino acids: CASSLGLAAYNEQFF. The full variable domain, completed using reference TRBV11-1 and TRBJ2-1, is EAEVAQSPRYKITEKSQAVAFWCDPISGHATLYWYRQILGQGPELLVQFQDESVVDDSQLPKDRFSAERLKGVDSTLKIQPAELGDSAMYLCASSLGLAAYNEQFFGPGTRLTVL.

CDR3 loop: CASITLGGPNSPLHF. Here the CDR3 DNA reads TGTGCCAGCATTACCCTCGGAGGTCCGAATTCACCCCTCCACTTT. The rearrangement links TRBV28 to TRBJ1-6; no reliable D call. Trimming pared 7 bases from V and 7 bases from J, leaving 17 bases between. Germline V CDR1 and CDR2: MDHEN, SYDVKM. The CDR3 totals 15 residues. The variable domain in full, completed from reference TRBV28 and TRBJ1-6, reads DVKVTQSSRYLVKRTGEKVFLECVQDMDHENMFWYRQDPGLGLRLIYFSYDVKMKEKGDIPEGYSVSREKKERFSLILESASTNQTSMYLCASITLGGPNSPLHFGNGTRLTVT.

The V call is TRBV30, the J call TRBJ2-5; D is unresolved. The better agreement between TRBJ2-7 and the DNA end casts doubt on the J call. CDR1 and CDR2 from the germline V gene are GTSNPN and SVGIG (reference sequence). This CDR3 has 14 amino acids. CDR3 sequence: CAWSVLVSSYEQYF. The CDR3 DNA reads TGTGCCTGGAGTGTACTCGTTAGCTCCTACGAGCAGTACTTC.

This CDR3 is CASSLSPQDSLRETQYF. The CDR3 DNA follows: TGCGCCAGCAGCTTGAGTCCTCAGGACAGCTTAAGGGAGACCCAGTACTTC. The chain has TRBV5-1 and TRBJ2-5; D might be TRBD1 (6 bases). CDR1 is SGHRS, CDR2 YFSETQ, per germline. V lost 1 base and J 5 bases, leaving 21 bases between the germline ends. This CDR3 is 17 amino acids long.

The chain links TRBV5-5 to TRBJ2-5; possible D gene TRBD1, 5 bases. The CDR3 runs to 14 residues. The germline V gene has CDR1 SGHKS and CDR2 YYEKEE (reference sequence). Trimming removed 0 bases from V and 6 bases from J, with 12 bases in between. CDR3 sequence reads: CASSLGTPVQTQYF. In DNA form, the CDR3 reads TGTGCCAGCAGCTTGGGGACACCAGTACAGACCCAGTACTTC.

The chain combines TRBV11-3 with TRBJ1-1; D is perhaps TRBD1 (5 bases). The V gene lost 1 base and the J gene lost 3 bases, with 12 bases spanning the gap. Germline CDR1 reads SGHNT; CDR2 reads YENEEA. The CDR3 sequence is 15 residues long. The DNA for the CDR3 is TGTGCCAGCAGCTTAGCCACACCGGGGGACACTGAAGCTTTCTTT. It yields the protein CASSLATPGDTEAFF.

V and J are TRBV29-1 and TRBJ1-5; 8 nucleotides agree with TRBD1. Germline assignment: CDR1 SQVTM and CDR2 ANQGSEA. CDR3 length: 16 residues. V lost 0 bases to trimming and J lost 11 bases; unmatched junction nucleotides: 15. CDR3 protein: CSVEDPARGPSGAQHF. The CDR3 nucleotides read TGCAGCGTTGAAGACCCGGCCAGGGGGCCTTCCGGTGCCCAGCATTTT.

This chain connects TRBV28 to TRBJ2-1; 13 bases fit TRBD2. Trimming removed 7 bases from V and 15 bases from J; junction bases left unmatched: 9. CDR1 MDHEN and CDR2 SYDVKM come from the germline V gene. The CDR3 spans 13 residues. The DNA for the CDR3 is TGTGCCAGCACCGGGGGACTAGCGGGGAACCGGTTCTTC. Translation: CASTGGLAGNRFF.

This rearrangement joins TRBV4-3 to TRBJ2-1, with D perhaps matching TRBD2 (6 bases). Germline V CDR1 and CDR2: LGHNA, YSLEER. The CDR3 is 13 amino acids. Trimming left V 0 bases short and J 9 bases short, with 9 bases between. DNA of the CDR3: TGCGCCAGCAGCCAAGATACGGGGGTTGAGCAGTTCTTC. As protein: CASSQDTGVEQFF.

The genes are TRBV7-2 and TRBJ2-5, with TRBD2 matching over 8 bases. After removal of 3 bases from V and 5 bases from J, the junction contained 5 bases not matched to a gene. Germline V gives CDR1 SGHTA, CDR2 FQGNSA. The CDR3 totals 14 residues. The CDR3 here is CASSLRGGSETQYF. CDR3 coding DNA: TGTGCCAGCAGCTTGCGCGGGGGGTCGGAGACCCAGTACTTC.

The CDR3 is CASSLRDRGAQETQYF. In nucleotides, the CDR3 is TGTGCCAGCAGCTTAAGGGATCGGGGGGCACAAGAGACCCAGTACTTC. The chain joins TRBV13 to TRBJ2-5; the D gene is possibly TRBD2 (7 bases). V was pared by 2 bases and J by 2 bases, with 15 bases between. The CDR3 sequence is 16 residues long. The germline V gene has CDR1 PRHDT and CDR2 FYEKMQ (reference sequence).

The chain couples TRBV19 to TRBJ1-2; 10 bases are shared with TRBD1. The CDR3 totals 20 residues. With 3 bases clipped from V and 1 base from J, the junction kept 17 bases outside the gene matches. Germline CDR1 is LNHDA and CDR2 is SQIVND (reference sequence). The CDR3 bases are TGTGCCAGTAGTATCCGGGACAGGGGCCCTCCCGCCACCGTTAACTATGGCTACACCTTC. Translation gives CASSIRDRGPPATVNYGYTF.